This entry describes one T cell receptor (beta chain). PBMCs originated in roughly 9.3 ml of fresh peripheral blood. The sample is drawn from a study of Graves' ophthalmopathy and Graves' hyperthyroidism. Investigators amplified TCR beta CDR3 regions from RNA transcripts. First-round RT-PCR with HTBI primers preceded a second-round multiplex PCR. TCRdb used MiXCR to reprocess the multiplex PCR reads, holding one entry per CDR3 protein. Of about 370,000 distinct CDR3 sequences detected, about 15% appear once; the ten largest clones hold roughly 2.4%. J was trimmed by 3 bases and V by 5 bases; bases with no gene match: 4. The CDR3 extends over 14 amino acids. Germline V gene data show CDR1 as LGHDT and CDR2 as YNNKEL (reference sequence).

The rearrangement links TRBV3-1 to TRBJ2-7, with 10 bases that match TRBD2. This TCR came from an adult woman with stable Graves' hyperthyroidism. Material: peripheral blood. The chain's CDR3 is CASSGRTSGYEQYF. CDR3 nucleotides: TGTGCCAGCAGCGGGCGGACTAGCGGCTACGAGCAGTACTTC.